This T cell receptor beta chain emerged from a study of shared clonotypes between healthy human individuals. Study-level information: A donor's plate count was three for CD4 naive and three for CD4 memory; CD8 naive had two and CD8 memory one. Study results and caveats: Enrolling few donors narrowed the genetic and exposure-history diversity that was represented. All-four-donor shared clonotypes had higher generation probabilities than non-shared clonotypes did.

Several immunoSEQ plates held equal portions of the genomic DNA taken from each subset. Data came from immunoSEQ multiplex PCR; TCRdb stores just in-frame clones and leaves some out. The sample has some 2.1 million clones, about 95% seen once. Selected positively for CCR7 and CD45RO-negative, naive CD8 cells excluded terminally differentiated effector memory CD45RA+ cells. Germline CDR1 is LNHDA and CDR2 is SQIVND (reference sequence). The CDR3 is 15 residues long. V lost 6 bases to trimming and J lost 5 bases; unmatched junction nucleotides: 10. Concerning this clone: What it binds is unknown.

V is TRBV19 and J is TRBJ2-5; TRBD2 matches 9 bases. The sequence was collected from a man between 18 and 35 years old in good health. The specimen sequenced was naive CD8+ T cells sorted from blood. The CDR3 sequence is CASRPVAGAGETQYF. The CDR3, as DNA: TGTGCCAGTAGACCCGTAGCGGGGGCGGGGGAGACCCAGTACTTC.